This TCR beta chain was profiled in a study of regulatory T cells in long-lasting Graves disease. Study findings and constraints: With persistent disease, TRBV28, TRBJ1-2 and TRBJ2-5 were the favored segments. What was studied was peripheral blood only, and not thyroid tissue.

Time point: newly diagnosed GD, antithyroid drugs for less than 3 months. Extracted RNA from PBMCs served as the source of the TCR library. Patients met American Thyroid Association criteria for Graves' disease. Researchers made TCR beta libraries by using iRepertoire HTBI primers and running Arm-PCR on CDR3 regions. How the authors handled the data: Gene usage covered about 60 TRBV and about 15 TRBJ segments. TCRdb re-called the multiplex PCR reads with MiXCR, one entry per CDR3 protein. TCRdb, not the authors, supplied the V and J calls. The repertoire holds over 300,000 distinct CDR3 sequences, around 15% seen once, with about 20% in the top ten. Of note for this clonotype: Its antigen remains unknown. One end of the junction does not line up with germline, which may come from a read error.

The CDR3 spans 12 residues. This TCR was sampled from a female donor with Graves disease. The starting material was peripheral blood mononuclear cells (PBMCs), obtained at new diagnosis, from a patient treated with antithyroid drugs. V and J are TRBV12-3 or TRBV12-4 and TRBJ1-2; D remains unclear. CDR3 loop: CANSLTGYGYTF. CDR3 DNA sequence: TGTGCCAACAGTTTAACCGGCTATGGCTACACCTTC.